This TCR beta chain stems from a study of tumor and adjacent non-tumor tissue in lung cancer. Across the study: Stage I to III disease affected roughly 10 men and roughly five women aged about 31 to 80. Around 4.4 million productive TCRbeta reads were obtained per sample on average.

This sample's RNA came from whole unsorted tissue. Newly diagnosed lung cancer patients had thoracic surgery in China, August–November 2014, without prior chemotherapy. The CDR3 consists of 16 residues. CDR1 and CDR2 (germline): SGHAT, FQNNGV. The junction had 12 bases not matched to a gene; V was cut back by 5 bases and J by 5 bases. Three rounds of nested PCR, following a modified ARM-PCR protocol, produced the TCRbeta library. TCRdb re-analysed the multiplex PCR reads in MiXCR, keeping a single row per CDR3 protein. This repertoire shows approximately 110,000 distinct CDR3 sequences, 75% found once; its top ten account for roughly 35%. Turning to this clonotype: Antigen specificity is unknown.

Notes on the study in general: Shorter survival was associated with higher TCR diversity in tumors.

The chain carries TRBV11-2 and TRBJ2-1, with 7 positions matching TRBD1. Sequenced material: lung tumor tissue. This receptor was obtained from a woman aged 55 to 70 with non-small cell lung cancer. In DNA, the CDR3 is TGTGCCAGCAGCGTAGGGACCGTGACAGGGAACAATGAGCAGTTCTTC. The encoded protein is CASSVGTVTGNNEQFF.